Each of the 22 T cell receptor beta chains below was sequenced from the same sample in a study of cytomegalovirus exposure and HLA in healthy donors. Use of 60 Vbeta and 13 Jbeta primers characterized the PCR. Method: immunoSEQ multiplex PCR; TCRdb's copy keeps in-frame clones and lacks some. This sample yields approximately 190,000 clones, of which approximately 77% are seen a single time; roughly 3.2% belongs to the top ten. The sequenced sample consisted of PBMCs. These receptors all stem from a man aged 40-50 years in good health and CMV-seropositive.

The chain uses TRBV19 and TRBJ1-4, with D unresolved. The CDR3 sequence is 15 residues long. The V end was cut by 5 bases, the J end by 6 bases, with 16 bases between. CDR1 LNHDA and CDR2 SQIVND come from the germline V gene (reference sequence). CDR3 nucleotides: TGTGCCAGTAGTGGCAGGCTCCTCGGGGATGAAAAACTGTTTTTT. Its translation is CASSGRLLGDEKLFF.

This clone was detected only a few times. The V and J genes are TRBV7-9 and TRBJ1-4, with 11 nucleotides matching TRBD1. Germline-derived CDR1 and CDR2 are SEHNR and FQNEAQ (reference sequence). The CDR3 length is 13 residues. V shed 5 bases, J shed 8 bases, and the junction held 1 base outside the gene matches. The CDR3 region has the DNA TGTGCCAGCAGCCGGACAGGGGGCGAAAAACTGTTTTTT. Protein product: CASSRTGGEKLFF. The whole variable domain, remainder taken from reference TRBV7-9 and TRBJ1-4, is DTGVSQNPRHKITKRGQNVTFRCDPISEHNRLYWYRQTLGQGPEFLTYFQNEAQLEKSRLLSDRFSAERPKGSFSTLEIQRTEQGDSAMYLCASSRTGGEKLFFGSGTQLSVL.

Written as DNA, the CDR3 is TGTGCCAGCAGCTTGGGACAGATCTATGGCTACACCTTC. Its protein is CASSLGQIYGYTF. The rearrangement joins TRBV4-2 to TRBJ1-2; 7 nucleotides agree with TRBD1. Germline CDR1 reads LGHNA; CDR2 reads YNFKEQ. The CDR3 has 13 residues. Losses at the gene ends were 5 bases for V and 4 bases for J; bases not matched to a gene: 4.

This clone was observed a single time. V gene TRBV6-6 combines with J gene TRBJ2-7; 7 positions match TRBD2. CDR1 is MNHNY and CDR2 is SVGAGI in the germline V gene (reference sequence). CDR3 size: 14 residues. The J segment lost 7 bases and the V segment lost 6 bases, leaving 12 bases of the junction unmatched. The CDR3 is CASRPGLLALEQYF. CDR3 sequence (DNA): TGTGCCAGCAGACCGGGACTATTAGCCTTGGAGCAGTACTTC.

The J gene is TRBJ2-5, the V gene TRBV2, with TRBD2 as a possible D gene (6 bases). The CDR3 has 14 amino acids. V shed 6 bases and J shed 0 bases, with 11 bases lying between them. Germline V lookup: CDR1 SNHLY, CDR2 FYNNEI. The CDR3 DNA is TGTGCCAGCAGGAAGGGACTGTACCAAGAGACCCAGTACTTC. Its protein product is CASRKGLYQETQYF.

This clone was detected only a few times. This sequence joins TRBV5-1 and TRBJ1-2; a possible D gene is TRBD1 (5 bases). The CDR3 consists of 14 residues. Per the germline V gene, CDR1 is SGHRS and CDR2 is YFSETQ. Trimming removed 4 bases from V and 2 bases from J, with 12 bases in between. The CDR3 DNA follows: TGCGCCAGCAGCCCCACCGCAGGGAACTATGGCTACACCTTC. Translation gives CASSPTAGNYGYTF. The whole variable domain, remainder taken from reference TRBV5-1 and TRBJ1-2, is KAGVTQTPRYLIKTRGQQVTLSCSPISGHRSVSWYQQTPGQGLQFLFEYFSETQRNKGNFPGRFSGRQFSNSRSEMNVSTLELGDSALYLCASSPTAGNYGYTFGSGTRLTVV.

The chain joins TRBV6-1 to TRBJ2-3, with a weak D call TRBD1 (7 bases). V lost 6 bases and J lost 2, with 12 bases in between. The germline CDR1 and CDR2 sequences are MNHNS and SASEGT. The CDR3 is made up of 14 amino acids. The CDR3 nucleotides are TGTGCCAGCAGGGCGGGGACAGCCACAGATACGCAGTATTTT. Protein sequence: CASRAGTATDTQYF.

In DNA form, the CDR3 reads TGTGCCAGTAGCTCAGCGGGGAAGTCTTCCTACGAGCAGTACTTC. This translates into CASSSAGKSSYEQYF. V is TRBV19 and J is TRBJ2-7, with TRBD2 matching over 7 bases. This CDR3 region has 15 residues. The germline V gene encodes CDR1 LNHDA and CDR2 SQIVND (reference sequence). V lost 6 bases to trimming and J lost 1 base; unmatched junction nucleotides: 9.

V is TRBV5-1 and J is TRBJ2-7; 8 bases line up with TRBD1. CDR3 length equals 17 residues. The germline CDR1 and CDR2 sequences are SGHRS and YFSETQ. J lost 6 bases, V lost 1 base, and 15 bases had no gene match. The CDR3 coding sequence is TGCGCCAGCAGCTTGACGCCCCGAGGACAGGGAAATAGCGAGCAGTACTTC. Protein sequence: CASSLTPRGQGNSEQYF.

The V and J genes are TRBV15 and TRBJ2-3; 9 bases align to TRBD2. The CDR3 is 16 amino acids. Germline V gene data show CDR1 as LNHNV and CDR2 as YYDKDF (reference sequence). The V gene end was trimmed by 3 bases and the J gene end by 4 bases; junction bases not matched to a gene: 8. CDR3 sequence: CATSRALAGLADTQYF. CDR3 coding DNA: TGTGCCACCAGCAGGGCCCTAGCGGGGTTGGCAGATACGCAGTATTTT.

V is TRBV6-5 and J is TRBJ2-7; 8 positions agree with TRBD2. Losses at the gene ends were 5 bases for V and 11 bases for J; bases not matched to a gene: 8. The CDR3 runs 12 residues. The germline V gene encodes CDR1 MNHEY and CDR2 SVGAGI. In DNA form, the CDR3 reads TGTGCCAGCAGTCCGGGGGGGGCGTGGGAGTACTTC. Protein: CASSPGGAWEYF.

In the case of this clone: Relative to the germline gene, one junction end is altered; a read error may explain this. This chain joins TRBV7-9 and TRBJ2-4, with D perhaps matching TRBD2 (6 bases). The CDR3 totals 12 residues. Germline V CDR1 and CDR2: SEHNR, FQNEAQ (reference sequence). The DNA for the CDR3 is TGTGCCAGCAGCTCAGAAAACGGGGGAGATTGCTTC. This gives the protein CASSSENGGDCF.

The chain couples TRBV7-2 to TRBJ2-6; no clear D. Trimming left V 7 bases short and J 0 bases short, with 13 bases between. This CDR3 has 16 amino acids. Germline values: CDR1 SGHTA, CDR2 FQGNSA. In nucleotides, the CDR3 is TGTGCCAGCACCCCTCCCCCGGGCTCTGGGGCCAACGTCCTGACTTTC. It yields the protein CASTPPPGSGANVLTF.

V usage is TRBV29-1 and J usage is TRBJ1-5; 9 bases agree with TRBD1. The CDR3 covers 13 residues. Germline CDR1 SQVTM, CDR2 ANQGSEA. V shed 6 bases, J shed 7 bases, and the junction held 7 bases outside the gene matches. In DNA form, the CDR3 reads TGCAGCGTCGGGACAGGGAATCTACAGCCCCAGCATTTT. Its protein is CSVGTGNLQPQHF.

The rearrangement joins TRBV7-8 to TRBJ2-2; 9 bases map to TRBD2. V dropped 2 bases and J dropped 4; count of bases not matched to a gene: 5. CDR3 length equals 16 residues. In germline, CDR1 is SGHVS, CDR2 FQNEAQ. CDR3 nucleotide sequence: TGTGCCAGCAGCTTAACGGGCGGGAGGGGCACCGGGGAGCTGTTTTTT. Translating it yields CASSLTGGRGTGELFF. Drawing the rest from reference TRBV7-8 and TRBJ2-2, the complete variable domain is GAGVSQSPRYKVAKRGQDVALRCDPISGHVSLFWYQQALGQGPEFLTYFQNEAQLDKSGLPSDRFFAERPEGSVSTLKIQRTQQEDSAVYLCASSLTGGRGTGELFFGEGSRLTVL.

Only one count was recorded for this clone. In DNA, the CDR3 is TGTGCCAGCAGCCAAGTGACTACCCAAGAGACCCAGTACTTC. Protein: CASSQVTTQETQYF. This sequence joins TRBV4-2 and TRBJ2-5, with a weak D call TRBD2 (5 bases). Trimming stripped 1 base from V and 1 base from J, with 7 bases between. The germline V gene encodes CDR1 LGHNA and CDR2 YNFKEQ. The CDR3 length is 14 residues.

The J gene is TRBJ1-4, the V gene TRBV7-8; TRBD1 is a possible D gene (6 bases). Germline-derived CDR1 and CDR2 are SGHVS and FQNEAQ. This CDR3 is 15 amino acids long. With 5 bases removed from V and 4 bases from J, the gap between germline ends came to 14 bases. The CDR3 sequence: CASSPGGQNNEKLFF. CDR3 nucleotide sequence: TGTGCCAGCAGCCCGGGGGGGCAGAATAATGAAAAACTGTTTTTT.

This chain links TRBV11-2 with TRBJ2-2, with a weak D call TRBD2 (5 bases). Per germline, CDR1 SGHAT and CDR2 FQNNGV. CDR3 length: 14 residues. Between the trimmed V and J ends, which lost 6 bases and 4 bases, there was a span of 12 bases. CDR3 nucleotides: TGTGCCAGCAGGGTTGAAGGGAGCACCGGGGAGCTGTTTTTT. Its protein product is CASRVEGSTGELFF.

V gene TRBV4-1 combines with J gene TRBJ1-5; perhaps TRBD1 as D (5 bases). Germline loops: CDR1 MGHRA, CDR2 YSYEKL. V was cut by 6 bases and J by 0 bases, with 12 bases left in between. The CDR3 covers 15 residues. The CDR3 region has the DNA TGCGCCAGCAGACAGGACATATATAGCAATCAGCCCCAGCATTTT. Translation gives CASRQDIYSNQPQHF.

CDR3 protein: CASGLVRGGWTEAFF. The DNA of the CDR3 is TGTGCTAGTGGTTTGGTACGAGGGGGTTGGACTGAAGCTTTCTTT. This chain uses TRBV12-5 with TRBJ1-1; D possibly corresponds to TRBD1 (6 bases). There are 15 residues in the CDR3. Trimming removed 0 bases at V and 5 bases at J, with 13 bases between. Looked up from germline, CDR1 is LGHNT and CDR2 is FRNRAP.

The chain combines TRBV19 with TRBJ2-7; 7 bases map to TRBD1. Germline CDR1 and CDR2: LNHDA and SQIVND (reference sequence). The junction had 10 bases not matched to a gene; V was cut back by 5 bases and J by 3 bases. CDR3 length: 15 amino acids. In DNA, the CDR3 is TGTGCCAGTAGTGGGACAGTAAATTCACACTACGAGCAGTACTTC. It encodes CASSGTVNSHYEQYF.

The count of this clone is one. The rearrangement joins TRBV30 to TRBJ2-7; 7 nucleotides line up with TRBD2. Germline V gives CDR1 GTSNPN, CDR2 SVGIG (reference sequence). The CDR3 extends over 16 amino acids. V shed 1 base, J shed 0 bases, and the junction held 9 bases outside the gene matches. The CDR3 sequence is CAWSATASGYSYEQYF. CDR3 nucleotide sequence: TGTGCCTGGAGTGCAACAGCTAGCGGTTACTCCTACGAGCAGTACTTC.